The 31 T cell receptor beta chains presented below share a single source sample, sequenced in a study of cytomegalovirus exposure and HLA in healthy donors. The study ran its PCR with 60 Vbeta and 13 Jbeta primers. Here immunoSEQ multiplex PCR was the method, and the copy in TCRdb shows in-frame clones only, minus some. Of 150,000 to 200,000 clones listed, over 70% are singletons. Sequenced: PBMCs. All receptors come from a woman between 25 and 40 years old in good health and CMV-seropositive.

This clone is judged large. The chain recombines TRBV9 with TRBJ2-7; TRBD2 agrees at 13 bases. The V gene end was trimmed by 3 bases and the J gene end by 4 bases; junction bases not matched to a gene: 10. This CDR3 spans 17 amino acids. Germline CDR1 and CDR2: SGDLS and YYNGEE. The CDR3 here is CASSAPRGTSGEYEQYF. As DNA, the CDR3 is TGTGCCAGCAGCGCCCCGAGGGGGACTAGCGGGGAGTACGAGCAGTACTTC.

V gene TRBV7-2 combines with J gene TRBJ2-7; 7 bases fit TRBD1. The CDR3 totals 14 residues. Trimming took 1 base from V and 5 from J; bases not matched to a gene: 5. Per the germline V gene, CDR1 is SGHTA and CDR2 is FQGNSA. The CDR3 spells CASSLEGTANEQYF. In DNA, the CDR3 is TGTGCCAGCAGCTTAGAAGGGACAGCCAACGAGCAGTACTTC.

For the CDR3, the DNA is TGTGCCAGCAGCTTAGAGGCCCCCTACGAGCAGTACTTC. Amino acids: CASSLEAPYEQYF. V usage is TRBV11-2 and J usage is TRBJ2-7; D uncertain. V lost 0 bases to trimming and J lost 2 bases, with 5 bases between them. Germline CDR1 reads SGHAT; CDR2 reads FQNNGV. This CDR3 region has 13 residues.

This sequence joins TRBV7-3 and TRBJ2-7; a weak D match, TRBD2 (5 bases). Trimming cost V 6 bases and J 2 bases, with 8 bases left between them. Germline CDR1 SGHTA, CDR2 FQGTGA. The CDR3 loop spans 12 amino acids. CDR3 sequence: CASRASPYEQYF. CDR3 in DNA: TGTGCCAGCAGGGCTAGCCCCTACGAGCAGTACTTC.

Details on this clone: Other DNA sequences in this specimen translate into the identical CDR3. V gene TRBV27 combines with J gene TRBJ2-2; 7 bases agree with TRBD1. The CDR3 runs to 13 residues. Trimming cost V 8 bases and J 2 bases; bases outside gene matches: 2. The germline V gene has CDR1 MNHEY and CDR2 SMNVEV (reference sequence). The CDR3 sequence is CASRDSNTGELFF. CDR3 DNA sequence: TGTGCCAGCCGGGACAGTAACACCGGGGAGCTGTTTTTT.

The chain links TRBV11-2 to TRBJ2-3; a possible D gene is TRBD2 (6 bases). This CDR3 has 16 amino acids. Trimming cost V 2 bases and J 0 bases, with 12 bases left between them. CDR1 SGHAT and CDR2 FQNNGV come from the germline V gene. The CDR3 nucleotides are TGTGCCAGCAGCTTATTGGGGGGAACTAGCACAGATACGCAGTATTTT. It is translated as CASSLLGGTSTDTQYF.

This chain joins TRBV27 and TRBJ2-2; D might be TRBD2 (5 bases). The CDR3 loop spans 14 amino acids. Trimming stripped 5 bases from V and 7 bases from J, with 14 bases between. The germline gives CDR1 MNHEY, CDR2 SMNVEV (reference sequence). CDR3 nucleotide sequence: TGTGCCAGCAGTGTAGACTATCAGTTCGGGGAGCTGTTTTTT. Its protein product is CASSVDYQFGELFF.

The gene calls are TRBV30 and TRBJ2-1; weak D call: TRBD1 (5 bases). CDR3 length: 13 residues. Germline V gene data show CDR1 as GTSNPN and CDR2 as SVGIG (reference sequence). V lost 4 bases and J 2 bases, leaving 9 bases between the germline ends. The CDR3: CAWMKGAYNEQFF. In DNA form, the CDR3 reads TGTGCCTGGATGAAAGGGGCCTACAATGAGCAGTTCTTC. Variable domain in full (rest from reference TRBV30 and TRBJ2-1): SQTIHQWPATLVQPVGSPLSLECTVEGTSNPNLYWYRQAAGRGLQLLFYSVGIGQISSEVPQNLSASRPQDRQFILSSKKLLLSDSGFYLCAWMKGAYNEQFFGPGTRLTVL.

This chain connects TRBV7-2 to TRBJ2-7; D unresolved. Deletions cut 5 bases from V and 0 bases from J, with 11 bases between. The CDR3 runs 14 residues. Germline V lookup: CDR1 SGHTA, CDR2 FQGNSA. The CDR3 protein is CASSGTSGSYEQYF. DNA of the CDR3: TGTGCCAGCAGCGGTACCTCAGGCTCCTACGAGCAGTACTTC.

In the case of this clone: Within the sample, other DNA sequences also encode this same CDR3. The V gene is TRBV6-1, the J gene TRBJ2-7; no clear D gene. The CDR3 has 11 amino acids. Trimming stripped 2 bases from V and 4 bases from J, with 3 bases between. Germline CDR1 and CDR2: MNHNS and SASEGT. The CDR3 nucleotides read TGTGCCAGCAGTGAACTTTACGAGCAGTACTTC. Protein sequence: CASSELYEQYF.

The chain uses TRBV2 and TRBJ2-5; no clear D. Germline V gene lookup returns CDR1 SNHLY and CDR2 FYNNEI. V was clipped by 3 bases and J by 6 bases, with 17 bases between them. The CDR3 spans 15 residues. The CDR3 region has the DNA TGTGCCAGCAGTGAGAGACGGGTCGGTGAGAAGACCCAGTACTTC. Protein sequence: CASSERRVGEKTQYF. The whole variable domain, filled in from reference TRBV2 and TRBJ2-5, reads EPEVTQTPSHQVTQMGQEVILRCVPISNHLYFYWYRQILGQKVEFLVSFYNNEISEKSEIFDDQFSVERPDGSNFTLKIRSTKLEDSAMYFCASSERRVGEKTQYFGPGTRLLVL.

This clone was seen only a few times. A much larger clone lies a single base off, so this may be a read error. The rearrangement uses TRBV7-7 and TRBJ2-5; 11 positions match TRBD2. The trim removed 5 bases at V and 0 bases at J, leaving 2 bases unmatched. Germline lookup yields CDR1 SSHAT and CDR2 FNYEAQ (reference sequence). CDR3 length: 15 residues. The CDR3 sequence is CASSPTSGDQETQYF. CDR3 DNA: TGTGCCAGCAGCCCGACTAGCGGGGACCAAGAGACCCAGTACTTC.

This sequence joins TRBV12-5 and TRBJ2-1, with a tentative D call TRBD1 (5 bases). The V end was cut by 6 bases, the J end by 3 bases, with 15 bases between. Per germline, CDR1 LGHNT and CDR2 FRNRAP. The CDR3 totals 15 residues. The CDR3 DNA sequence: TGTGCTAGTGGAATTGGGCTAGGGGACTACAATGAGCAGTTCTTC. Its protein product is CASGIGLGDYNEQFF.

The chain has TRBV7-9 and TRBJ2-5, with 10 bases identical to TRBD2. From germline, CDR1 is SEHNR and CDR2 FQNEAQ (reference sequence). Losses at the gene ends were 2 bases for V and 3 bases for J; bases not matched to a gene: 0. The length of the CDR3 is 14 residues. CDR3 DNA: TGTGCCAGCAGCTTAACTAGCGGGAAAGAGACCCAGTACTTC. Amino acid sequence: CASSLTSGKETQYF.

The genes are TRBV11-3 and TRBJ2-5; TRBD2 is a possible D gene (6 bases). This CDR3 comprises 13 residues. Trimming shortened V by 3 bases and J by 3 bases, and 8 bases separated the two germline ends. The germline gives CDR1 SGHNT, CDR2 YENEEA. The CDR3 here is CASSFGTEETQYF. In DNA form, the CDR3 reads TGTGCCAGCAGCTTCGGGACTGAAGAGACCCAGTACTTC.

The chain has TRBV7-2 and TRBJ2-7, with 13 bases aligning to TRBD2. The CDR3 is 16 amino acids. Germline V gene lookup returns CDR1 SGHTA and CDR2 FQGNSA. The V segment lost 1 base and the J segment 2 bases; nucleotides outside the gene matches: 2. CDR3 sequence: CASSLEGTSGAYEQYF. Here the CDR3 DNA reads TGTGCCAGCAGCTTAGAGGGGACTAGCGGGGCCTACGAGCAGTACTTC.

The J gene is TRBJ2-2, the V gene TRBV6-5, with a possible D match to TRBD1 (6 bases). CDR3 length: 14 residues. Germline CDR1 MNHEY, CDR2 SVGAGI. Trimming took off 6 bases at V and 2 bases at J, with 10 bases between the two ends. The CDR3 bases are TGTGCCAGCAGAACACAGGGTAACACCGGGGAGCTGTTTTTT. Translated: CASRTQGNTGELFF.

This chain uses TRBV7-2 with TRBJ2-3, with 9 positions matching TRBD2. The CDR3 has 15 residues. With V trimmed by 5 bases and J by 1 base, 4 bases remained unmatched. CDR1 is SGHTA, CDR2 FQGNSA, per germline. The CDR3 loop reads CASSPRTSGTDTQYF. For the CDR3, the DNA is TGTGCCAGCAGCCCCCGGACTAGCGGCACAGATACGCAGTATTTT.

This clone was seen a handful of times. V is TRBV5-1 and J is TRBJ1-1, with a possible D match to TRBD1 (6 bases). Germline V gene data show CDR1 as SGHRS and CDR2 as YFSETQ. There are 15 residues in the CDR3. Trimming cost V 2 bases and J 5 bases, with 16 bases left between them. CDR3 loop: CASSLVSGVGTEAFF. CDR3 nucleotides: TGCGCCAGCAGCTTAGTTTCAGGGGTTGGGACTGAAGCTTTCTTT.

The sample holds one count of this clone. The V call is TRBV6-5, the J call TRBJ2-5; D may be TRBD2 (6 bases). CDR1 and CDR2 (germline): MNHEY, SVGAGI. There are 14 residues in the CDR3. Trimming removed 2 bases from V and 4 bases from J, with 11 bases in between. DNA of the CDR3: TGTGCCAGCAGTTACGACCGGGGAGGAGAGACCCAGTACTTC. Residues: CASSYDRGGETQYF.

This clone has just a few counts. The chain is built from TRBV6-4 and TRBJ2-2, with 7 bases fitting TRBD1. This CDR3 region has 11 residues. V gave up 5 bases and J gave up 14 bases; unmatched junction bases: 5. CDR1 and CDR2 (germline): MRHNA, SNTAGT. In DNA form, the CDR3 reads TGTGCCAGCAGTTTCAGACAGGGACTGTTTTTT. It codes for CASSFRQGLFF.

The J gene is TRBJ2-5, the V gene TRBV6-1, with TRBD1 identical over 8 bases. This CDR3 comprises 17 residues. Per germline, CDR1 MNHNS and CDR2 SASEGT. After removal of 6 bases from V and 2 bases from J, the junction contained 14 bases not matched to a gene. DNA of the CDR3: TGTGCCAGCAGAGAACCCTACGACAGGGGACTTCAAGAGACCCAGTACTTC. Translation gives CASREPYDRGLQETQYF.

In this sample, this clone turned up once. V and J are TRBV7-3 and TRBJ2-1, with 7 bases matching TRBD2. The V segment lost 0 bases and the J segment 5 bases; nucleotides outside the gene matches: 7. The CDR3 has 16 residues. Germline loops: CDR1 SGHTA, CDR2 FQGTGA. DNA of the CDR3: TGTGCCAGCAGCTTAACTGGACTAGGTGAGGACAATGAGCAGTTCTTC. Protein sequence: CASSLTGLGEDNEQFF.

In its sample, this clone was seen once. The chain carries TRBV5-1 and TRBJ2-7, with 10 nucleotides matching TRBD2. This CDR3 region has 15 residues. Losses at the gene ends were 5 bases for V and 3 bases for J; bases not matched to a gene: 8. The germline CDR1 and CDR2 sequences are SGHRS and YFSETQ. The CDR3 sequence: CASRSLAGEYYEQYF. The CDR3 DNA follows: TGCGCCAGCAGATCCCTAGCGGGAGAGTACTACGAGCAGTACTTC.

The chain has TRBV14 and TRBJ2-7, with D possibly matching TRBD1 (5 bases). The germline CDR1 and CDR2 sequences are SGHDN and FVKESK. The CDR3 totals 14 residues. Trimming left V 2 bases short and J 2 bases short, with 10 bases between. The CDR3 region has the DNA TGTGCCAGCAGCCAATTAGGGGTTCCCTACGAGCAGTACTTC. Translating it yields CASSQLGVPYEQYF.

The gene calls are TRBV19 and TRBJ1-5, with D perhaps matching TRBD1 (5 bases). V lost 4 bases and J lost 7, with 17 bases in between. Germline assignment: CDR1 LNHDA and CDR2 SQIVND (reference sequence). The CDR3 contains 15 residues. The CDR3: CASSKYSGEGQPQHF. CDR3 nucleotides: TGTGCCAGTAGTAAATATTCTGGGGAGGGGCAGCCCCAGCATTTT.

This clone was recorded only once. V and J are TRBV4-2 and TRBJ1-3, with 7 bases fitting TRBD1. This CDR3 is built from 17 residues. The J segment lost 4 bases and the V segment lost 4 bases, leaving 13 bases of the junction unmatched. CDR1 is LGHNA, CDR2 YNFKEQ, per germline. CDR3 loop: CASSLLDRDDSGNTIYF. CDR3 bases: TGTGCCAGCAGCCTTCTAGACAGGGATGATTCGGGAAACACCATATATTTT.

The chain employs TRBV9 and TRBJ1-5; 11 positions agree with TRBD1. The CDR3 is 13 amino acids. Germline V gene data show CDR1 as SGDLS and CDR2 as YYNGEE. Germline trimming cut 7 bases from V and 7 bases from J; bases unmatched to any gene: 4. The CDR3 region is CASGGQGDQPQHF. CDR3 nucleotide sequence: TGTGCCAGCGGGGGACAGGGGGACCAGCCCCAGCATTTT.

The chain has TRBV15 and TRBJ2-1; 14 bases fit TRBD2. CDR1 and CDR2 (germline): LNHNV, YYDKDF (reference sequence). Trimming removed 3 bases from V and 9 bases from J; junction bases left unmatched: 1. There are 14 residues in the CDR3. CDR3 DNA: TGTGCCACCAGCAGGGGGACTAGCGGGGGTGAGCAGTTCTTC. Translating gives CATSRGTSGGEQFF.

This clone was seen a handful of times. The V and J genes are TRBV4-1 and TRBJ1-5; tentative D call: TRBD1 (5 bases). This CDR3 contains 18 residues. V lost 4 bases and J 0 bases, leaving 19 bases between the germline ends. Germline V gives CDR1 MGHRA, CDR2 YSYEKL. Here the CDR3 reads CASSPSTNAGDSNQPQHF. The CDR3 region has the DNA TGCGCCAGCAGCCCAAGTACGAATGCGGGGGATAGCAATCAGCCCCAGCATTTT.

This clone was detected a few times. The chain employs TRBV27 and TRBJ1-4; no clear D gene. Trimming took off 3 bases at V and 6 bases at J, with 8 bases between the two ends. CDR3 length: 13 amino acids. Germline V gene data show CDR1 as MNHEY and CDR2 as SMNVEV (reference sequence). The CDR3 nucleotides are TGTGCCAGCAGTTTCGTATTCGATGAAAAACTGTTTTTT. Translating gives CASSFVFDEKLFF. The full variable domain, completed using reference TRBV27 and TRBJ1-4, is EAQVTQNPRYLITVTGKKLTVTCSQNMNHEYMSWYRQDPGLGLRQIYYSMNVEVTDKGDVPEGYKVSRKEKRNFPLILESPSPNQTSLYFCASSFVFDEKLFFGSGTQLSVL.